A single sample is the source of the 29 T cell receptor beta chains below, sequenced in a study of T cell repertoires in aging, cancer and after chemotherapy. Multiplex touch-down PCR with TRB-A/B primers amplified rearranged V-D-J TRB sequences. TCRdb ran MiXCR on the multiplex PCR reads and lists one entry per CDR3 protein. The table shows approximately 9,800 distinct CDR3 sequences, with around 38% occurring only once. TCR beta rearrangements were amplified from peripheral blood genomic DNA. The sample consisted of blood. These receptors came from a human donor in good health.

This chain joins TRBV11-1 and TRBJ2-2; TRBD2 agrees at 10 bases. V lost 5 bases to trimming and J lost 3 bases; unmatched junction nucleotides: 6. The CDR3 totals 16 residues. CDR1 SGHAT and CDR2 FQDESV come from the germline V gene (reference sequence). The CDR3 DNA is TGTGCCAGCAGCCCCCGACTAGCGGGTTACACCGGGGAGCTGTTTTTT. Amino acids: CASSPRLAGYTGELFF.

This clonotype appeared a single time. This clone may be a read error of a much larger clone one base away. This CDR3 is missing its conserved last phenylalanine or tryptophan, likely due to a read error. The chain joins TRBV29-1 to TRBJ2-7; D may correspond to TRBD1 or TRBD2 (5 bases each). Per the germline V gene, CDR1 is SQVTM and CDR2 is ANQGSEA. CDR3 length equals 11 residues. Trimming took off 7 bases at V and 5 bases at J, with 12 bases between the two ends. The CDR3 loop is CSAWQGDEQYS. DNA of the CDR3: TGCAGCGCCTGGCAGGGAGACGAGCAGTACTCC.

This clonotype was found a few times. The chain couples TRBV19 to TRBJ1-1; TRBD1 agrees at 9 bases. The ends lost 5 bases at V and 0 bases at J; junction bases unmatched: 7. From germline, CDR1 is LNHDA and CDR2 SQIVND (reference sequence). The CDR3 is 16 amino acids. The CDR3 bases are TGTGCCAGTAGTCTCGGACAGGGGCTGATGAACACTGAAGCTTTCTTT. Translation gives CASSLGQGLMNTEAFF. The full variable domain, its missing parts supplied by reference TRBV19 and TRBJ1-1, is DGGITQSPKYLFRKEGQNVTLSCEQNLNHDAMYWYRQDPGQGLRLIYYSQIVNDFQKGDIAEGYSVSREKKESFPLTVTSAQKNPTAFYLCASSLGQGLMNTEAFFGQGTRLTVV.

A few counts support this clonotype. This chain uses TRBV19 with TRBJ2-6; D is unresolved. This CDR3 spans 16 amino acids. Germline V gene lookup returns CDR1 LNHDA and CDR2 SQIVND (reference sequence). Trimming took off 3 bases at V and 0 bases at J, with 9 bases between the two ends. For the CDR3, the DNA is TGTGCCAGTAGTATGAACGGACGCTCTGGGGCCAACGTCCTGACTTTC. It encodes CASSMNGRSGANVLTF.

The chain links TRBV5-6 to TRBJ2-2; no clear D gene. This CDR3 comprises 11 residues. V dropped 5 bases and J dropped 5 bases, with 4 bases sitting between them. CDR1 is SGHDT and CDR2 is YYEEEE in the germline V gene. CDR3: CASSATGELFF. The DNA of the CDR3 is TGTGCCAGCAGTGCTACCGGGGAGCTGTTTTTT.

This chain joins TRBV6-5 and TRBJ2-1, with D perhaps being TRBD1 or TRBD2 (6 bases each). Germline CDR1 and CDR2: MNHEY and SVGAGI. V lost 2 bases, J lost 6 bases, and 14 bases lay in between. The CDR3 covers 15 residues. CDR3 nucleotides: TGTGCCAGCAGTTACGAGGGGGGTAGGGGCAATGAGCAGTTCTTC. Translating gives CASSYEGGRGNEQFF.

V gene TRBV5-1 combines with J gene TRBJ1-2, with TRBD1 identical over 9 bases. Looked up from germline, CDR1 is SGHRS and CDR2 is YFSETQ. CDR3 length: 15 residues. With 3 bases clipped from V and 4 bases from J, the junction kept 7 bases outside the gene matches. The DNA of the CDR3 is TGCGCCAGCAGCTCGGGACAGGGTGGACCCTATGGCTACACCTTC. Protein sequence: CASSSGQGGPYGYTF.

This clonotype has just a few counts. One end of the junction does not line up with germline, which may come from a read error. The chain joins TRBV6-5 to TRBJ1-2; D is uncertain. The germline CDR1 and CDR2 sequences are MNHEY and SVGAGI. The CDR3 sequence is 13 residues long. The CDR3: CASTPTGSPPSIF. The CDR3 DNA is TGTGCCAGCACCCCTACCGGCTCACCTCCTTCTATCTTC.

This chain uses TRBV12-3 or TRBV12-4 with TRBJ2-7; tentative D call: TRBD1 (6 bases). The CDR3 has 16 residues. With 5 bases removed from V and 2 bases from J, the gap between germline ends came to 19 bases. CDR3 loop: CASSPSRAGATYEQYF. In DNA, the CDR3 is TGTGCCAGCAGTCCCTCGAGGGCAGGGGCTACCTACGAGCAGTACTTC.

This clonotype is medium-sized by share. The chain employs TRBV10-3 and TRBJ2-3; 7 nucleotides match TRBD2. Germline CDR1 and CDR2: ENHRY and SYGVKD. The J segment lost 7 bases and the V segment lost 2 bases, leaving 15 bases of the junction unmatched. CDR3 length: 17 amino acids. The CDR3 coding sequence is TGTGCCATCAGTGAGGTGGACCGGGACTACAAAGTCTATACGCAGTATTTT. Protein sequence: CAISEVDRDYKVYTQYF.

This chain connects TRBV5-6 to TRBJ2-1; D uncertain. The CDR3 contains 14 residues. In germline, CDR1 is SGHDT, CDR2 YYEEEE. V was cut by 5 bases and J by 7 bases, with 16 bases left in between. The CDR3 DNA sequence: TGTGCCAGCAGGGCCCAAGAGGCCGGAAATGAGCAGTTCTTC. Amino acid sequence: CASRAQEAGNEQFF.

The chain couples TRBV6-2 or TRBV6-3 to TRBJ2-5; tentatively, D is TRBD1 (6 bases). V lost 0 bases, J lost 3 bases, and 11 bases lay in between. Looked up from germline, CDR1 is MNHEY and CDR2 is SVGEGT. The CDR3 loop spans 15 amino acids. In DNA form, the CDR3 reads TGTGCCAGCAGTTACTCGATTAACAGGGAAGAGACCCAGTACTTC. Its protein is CASSYSINREETQYF.

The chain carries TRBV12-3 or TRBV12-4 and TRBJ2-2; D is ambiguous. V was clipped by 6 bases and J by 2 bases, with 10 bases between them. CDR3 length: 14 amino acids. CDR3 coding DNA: TGTGCCAGCAGCCCCTTTGCTAACACCGGGGAGCTGTTTTTT. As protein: CASSPFANTGELFF.

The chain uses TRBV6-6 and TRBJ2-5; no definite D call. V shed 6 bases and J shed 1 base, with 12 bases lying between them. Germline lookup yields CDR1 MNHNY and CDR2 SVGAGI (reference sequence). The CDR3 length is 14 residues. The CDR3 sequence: CASRVLWGQETQYF. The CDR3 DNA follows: TGTGCCAGCAGAGTGCTCTGGGGCCAAGAGACCCAGTACTTC.

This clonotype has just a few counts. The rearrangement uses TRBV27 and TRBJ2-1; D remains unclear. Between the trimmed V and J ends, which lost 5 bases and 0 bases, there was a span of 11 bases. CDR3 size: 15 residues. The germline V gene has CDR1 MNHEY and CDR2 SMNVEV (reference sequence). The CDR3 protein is CASSPTDASYNEQFF. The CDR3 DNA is TGTGCCAGCAGTCCCACGGACGCCTCCTACAATGAGCAGTTCTTC.

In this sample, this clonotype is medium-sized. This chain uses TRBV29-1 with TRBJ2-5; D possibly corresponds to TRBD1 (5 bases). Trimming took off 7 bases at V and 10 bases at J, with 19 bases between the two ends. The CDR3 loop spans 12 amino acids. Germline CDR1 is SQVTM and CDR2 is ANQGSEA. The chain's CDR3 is CSARLGVQDQYF. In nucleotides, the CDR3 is TGCAGCGCCCGATTAGGGGTACAGGACCAGTACTTC.

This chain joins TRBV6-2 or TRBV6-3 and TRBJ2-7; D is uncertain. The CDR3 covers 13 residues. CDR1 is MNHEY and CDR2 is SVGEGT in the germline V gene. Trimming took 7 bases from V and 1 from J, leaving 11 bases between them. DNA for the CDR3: TGTGCCAGCAAGGAAGACACGTCCTACGAGCAGTACTTC. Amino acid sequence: CASKEDTSYEQYF.

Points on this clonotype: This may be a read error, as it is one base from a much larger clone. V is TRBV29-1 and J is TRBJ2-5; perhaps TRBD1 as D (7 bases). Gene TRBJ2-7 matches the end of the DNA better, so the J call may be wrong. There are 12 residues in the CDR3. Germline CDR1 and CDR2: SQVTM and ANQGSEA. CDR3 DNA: TGCAGCGTTGAACAGGGGGGTTACGAGCAGTACTTC. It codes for CSVEQGGYEQYF.

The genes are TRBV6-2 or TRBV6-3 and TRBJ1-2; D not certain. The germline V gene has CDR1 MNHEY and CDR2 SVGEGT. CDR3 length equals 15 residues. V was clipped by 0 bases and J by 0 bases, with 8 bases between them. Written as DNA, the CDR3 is TGTGCCAGCAGTTACTCTGCAGAACCTAACTATGGCTACACCTTC. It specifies CASSYSAEPNYGYTF.

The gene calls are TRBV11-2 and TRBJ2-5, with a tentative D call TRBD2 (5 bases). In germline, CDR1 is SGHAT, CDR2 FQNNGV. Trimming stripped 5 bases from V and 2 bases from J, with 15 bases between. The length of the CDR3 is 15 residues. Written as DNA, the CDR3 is TGTGCCAGCAGCCCCCAAGGAGGAAAACAAGAGACCCAGTACTTC. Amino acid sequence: CASSPQGGKQETQYF.

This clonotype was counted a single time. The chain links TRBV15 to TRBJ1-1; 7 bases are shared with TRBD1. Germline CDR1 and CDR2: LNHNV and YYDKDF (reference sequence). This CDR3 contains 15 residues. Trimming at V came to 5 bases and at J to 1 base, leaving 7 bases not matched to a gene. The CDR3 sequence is CATSSPRQGNTEAFF. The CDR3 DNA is TGTGCCACCAGCTCCCCACGACAGGGGAACACTGAAGCTTTCTTT. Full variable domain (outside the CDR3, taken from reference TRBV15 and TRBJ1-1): DAMVIQNPRYQVTQFGKPVTLSCSQTLNHNVMYWYQQKSSQAPKLLFHYYDKDFNNEADTPDNFQSRRPNTSFCFLDIRSPGLGDTAMYLCATSSPRQGNTEAFFGQGTRLTVV.

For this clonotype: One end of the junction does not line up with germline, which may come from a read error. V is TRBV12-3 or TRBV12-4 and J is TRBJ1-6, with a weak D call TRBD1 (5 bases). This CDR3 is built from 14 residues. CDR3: CVSTLDWGYSPLHF. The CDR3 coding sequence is TGTGTCAGCACCCTGGACTGGGGGTATTCACCCCTCCACTTT.

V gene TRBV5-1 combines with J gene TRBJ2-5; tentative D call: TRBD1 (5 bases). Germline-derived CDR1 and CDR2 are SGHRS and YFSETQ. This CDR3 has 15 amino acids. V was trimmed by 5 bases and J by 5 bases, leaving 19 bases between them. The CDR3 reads CASSLTSREEETQYF. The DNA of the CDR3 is TGCGCCAGCAGTCTGACGAGCAGGGAAGAGGAGACCCAGTACTTC.

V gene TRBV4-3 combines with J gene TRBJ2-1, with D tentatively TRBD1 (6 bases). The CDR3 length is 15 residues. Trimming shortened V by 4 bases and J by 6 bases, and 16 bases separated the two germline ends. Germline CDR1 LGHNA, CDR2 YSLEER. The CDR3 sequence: CASSPQHEGGNEQFF. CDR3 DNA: TGCGCCAGCAGCCCACAGCACGAAGGGGGCAATGAGCAGTTCTTC.

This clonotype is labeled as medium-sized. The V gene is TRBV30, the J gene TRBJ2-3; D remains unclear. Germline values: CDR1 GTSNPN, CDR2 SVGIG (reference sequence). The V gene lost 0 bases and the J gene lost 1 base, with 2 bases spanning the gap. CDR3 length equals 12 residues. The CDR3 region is CAWSVRTDTQYF. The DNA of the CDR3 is TGTGCCTGGAGTGTCCGCACAGATACGCAGTATTTT.

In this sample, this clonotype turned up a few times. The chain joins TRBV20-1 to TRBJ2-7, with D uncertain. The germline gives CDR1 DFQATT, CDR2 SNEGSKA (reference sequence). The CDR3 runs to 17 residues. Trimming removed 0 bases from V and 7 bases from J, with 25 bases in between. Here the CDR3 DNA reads TGCAGTGCTAGAGATTCACAGCGTGACCGCCTTTTGGGGGAGCAGTACTTC. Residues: CSARDSQRDRLLGEQYF.

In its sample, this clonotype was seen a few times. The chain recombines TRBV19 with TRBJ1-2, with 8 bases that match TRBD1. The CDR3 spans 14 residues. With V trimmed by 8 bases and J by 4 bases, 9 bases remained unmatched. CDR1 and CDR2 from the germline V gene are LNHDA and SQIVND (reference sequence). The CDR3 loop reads CASRNGQGRYGYTF. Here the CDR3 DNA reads TGTGCCAGTCGCAACGGACAGGGACGCTATGGCTACACCTTC.

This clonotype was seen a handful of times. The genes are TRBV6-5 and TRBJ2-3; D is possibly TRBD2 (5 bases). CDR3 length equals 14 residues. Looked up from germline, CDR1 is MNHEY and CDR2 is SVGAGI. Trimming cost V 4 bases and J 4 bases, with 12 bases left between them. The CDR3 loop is CASSSRDGADTQYF. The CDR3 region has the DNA TGTGCCAGCAGTTCCCGGGATGGGGCAGATACGCAGTATTTT.

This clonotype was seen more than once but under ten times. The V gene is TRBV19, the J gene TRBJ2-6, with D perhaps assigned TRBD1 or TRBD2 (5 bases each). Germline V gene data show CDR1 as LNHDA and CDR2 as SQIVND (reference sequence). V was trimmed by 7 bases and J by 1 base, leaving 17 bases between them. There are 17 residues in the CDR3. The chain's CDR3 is CASTPGVGESGANVLTF. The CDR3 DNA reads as TGTGCCAGTACCCCCGGGGTGGGGGAGTCTGGGGCCAACGTCCTGACTTTC.